Below are 26 T cell receptor beta chains sequenced from a single sample in a study of control samples from healthy donors and cancer patients. Only in-frame clones appear in the TCRdb table, and some are missing; sequencing was by immunoSEQ multiplex PCR. The table has more than 110,000 clones, approximately 91% seen once. The sequenced sample consisted of blood. These receptors were collected from a woman aged 30 to 39 in good health.

The chain links TRBV5-1 to TRBJ1-2, with D possibly being TRBD1 (6 bases). CDR3 length: 17 amino acids. Germline loops: CDR1 SGHRS, CDR2 YFSETQ. Trimming removed 3 bases from V and 3 bases from J, with 21 bases in between. CDR3 nucleotide sequence: TGCGCCAGCAGCTGGGCGGGGGGCCGGGGGACTGACTATGGCTACACCTTC. This encodes CASSWAGGRGTDYGYTF.

The chain couples TRBV19 to TRBJ1-6; D is possibly TRBD1 (6 bases). V lost 5 bases, J lost 7 bases, and 15 bases lay in between. This CDR3 has 15 residues. CDR1 and CDR2 (germline): LNHDA, SQIVND (reference sequence). CDR3 nucleotide sequence: TGTGCCAGTAGTGGGGCGGGGACAAGCAATTCACCCCTCCACTTT. Translating it yields CASSGAGTSNSPLHF.

The rearrangement links TRBV28 to TRBJ1-5; no clear D. From germline, CDR1 is MDHEN and CDR2 SYDVKM. The ends were cut back, 4 bases at V and 5 bases at J, with 9 bases in the middle. This CDR3 has 13 amino acids. The chain's CDR3 is CASSYGEYQPQHF. The CDR3 region has the DNA TGTGCCAGCAGTTACGGTGAATATCAGCCCCAGCATTTT.

This sequence joins TRBV5-6 and TRBJ1-3, with D unresolved. V dropped 0 bases and J dropped 0 bases, with 4 bases sitting between them. This CDR3 comprises 14 residues. Looked up from germline, CDR1 is SGHDT and CDR2 is YYEEEE. CDR3 sequence reads: CASSLVHSGNTIYF. Written as DNA, the CDR3 is TGTGCCAGCAGCTTGGTGCACTCTGGAAACACCATATATTTT. Together with reference TRBV5-6 and TRBJ1-3, the CDR3 gives the full variable domain: DAGVTQSPTHLIKTRGQQVTLRCSPKSGHDTVSWYQQALGQGPQFIFQYYEEEERQRGNFPDRFSGHQFPNYSSELNVNALLLGDSALYLCASSLVHSGNTIYFGEGSWLTVV.

This sequence joins TRBV9 and TRBJ1-6, with 8 bases matching TRBD1. Trimming cost V 3 bases and J 2 bases; bases outside gene matches: 4. Germline values: CDR1 SGDLS, CDR2 YYNGEE. The CDR3 runs 16 residues. The CDR3 sequence: CASSEDRGPYNSPLHF. The CDR3 DNA reads as TGTGCCAGCAGCGAAGACAGGGGCCCCTATAATTCACCCCTCCACTTT.

CDR3 bases: TGTGCCAGCAGTTTATTAAGCGGCCTTAACTCCTACGAGCAGTACTTC. Its translation is CASSLLSGLNSYEQYF. The V call is TRBV28, the J call TRBJ2-7; D may be TRBD2 (5 bases). Trimming took 1 base from V and 0 from J, leaving 13 bases between them. Germline assignment: CDR1 MDHEN and CDR2 SYDVKM. This CDR3 is built from 16 residues.

This chain links TRBV6-2 or TRBV6-3 with TRBJ1-1; a weak D match, TRBD1 (6 bases). CDR1 is MNHEY, CDR2 SVGEGT, per germline. This CDR3 region has 13 residues. The V end was cut by 2 bases, the J end by 5 bases, with 9 bases between. The chain's CDR3 is CASSYGRGTEAFF. The CDR3 region has the DNA TGTGCCAGCAGTTACGGCAGGGGAACTGAAGCTTTCTTT.

CDR3 sequence reads: CASSERIPGAHEQYF. CDR3 DNA sequence: TGTGCCAGCAGTGAACGGATTCCTGGGGCCCACGAGCAGTACTTC. This sequence joins TRBV2 and TRBJ2-7, with a tentative D call TRBD1 (5 bases). CDR1 is SNHLY and CDR2 is FYNNEI in the germline V gene. The CDR3 contains 15 residues. V was shortened by 2 bases and J by 5 bases, with 16 bases between the two germline ends.

This clone was seen more than once but under ten times. This chain joins TRBV18 and TRBJ1-2; the match to TRBD1 covers 7 bases. Germline CDR1 and CDR2: KGHSH and LQKENI. The CDR3 totals 14 residues. Trimming at V came to 5 bases and at J to 6 bases, leaving 9 bases not matched to a gene. CDR3 in DNA: TGTGCCAGCTCAGCGACAGGGCTTAGGAATGGCTACACCTTC. Translating gives CASSATGLRNGYTF.

The genes are TRBV29-1 and TRBJ1-2, with 10 bases fitting TRBD1. The CDR3 totals 13 residues. The V segment lost 7 bases and the J segment 4 bases; nucleotides outside the gene matches: 6. CDR1 is SQVTM and CDR2 is ANQGSEA in the germline V gene. This CDR3 is CSARQGAGYGYTF. The CDR3 bases are TGCAGCGCGAGACAGGGGGCCGGCTATGGCTACACCTTC.

The V gene is TRBV6-1, the J gene TRBJ2-7; D is perhaps TRBD1 or TRBD2 (5 bases each). Trimming removed 2 bases at V and 3 bases at J, with 11 bases between. The CDR3 extends over 14 amino acids. CDR1 and CDR2 from the germline V gene are MNHNS and SASEGT. The CDR3: CASSEWGRDYEQYF. As DNA, the CDR3 is TGTGCCAGCAGTGAATGGGGACGGGACTACGAGCAGTACTTC.

The chain has TRBV7-2 and TRBJ2-1, with 11 positions matching TRBD2. The CDR3 loop spans 16 amino acids. Looked up from germline, CDR1 is SGHTA and CDR2 is FQGNSA. The V gene end was trimmed by 7 bases and the J gene end by 0 bases; junction bases not matched to a gene: 5. CDR3 in amino acids: CASIPTSGTSYNEQFF. The DNA of the CDR3 is TGTGCCAGCATCCCGACTAGCGGGACCTCCTACAATGAGCAGTTCTTC.

The chain recombines TRBV6-6 with TRBJ2-7; D is unresolved. The CDR3 runs 13 residues. Trimming took 5 bases from V and 2 from J, leaving 10 bases between them. The germline gives CDR1 MNHNY, CDR2 SVGAGI (reference sequence). CDR3 sequence reads: CASSRSDTYEQYF. For the CDR3, the DNA is TGTGCCAGCAGTCGGAGCGACACCTACGAGCAGTACTTC.

The chain combines TRBV2 with TRBJ1-1, with D hard to call. The CDR3 consists of 13 residues. Germline CDR1 reads SNHLY; CDR2 reads FYNNEI. Trimming removed 2 bases at V and 3 bases at J, with 7 bases between. Here the CDR3 reads CASSEYGDTEAFF. The CDR3 nucleotides are TGTGCCAGCAGTGAATACGGGGACACTGAAGCTTTCTTT.

This chain links TRBV3-1 (or the pseudogene TRBV3-2) with TRBJ2-1; 12 bases align to TRBD2. CDR1 is LGHDT and CDR2 is YNNKEL in the germline V gene (reference sequence). This CDR3 region has 18 residues. V lost 2 bases and J lost 0; bases outside the gene matches: 5. The DNA for the CDR3 is TGTGCCAGCAGCCAAAGGGCTAGCGGGAGGGCCTCCTACAATGAGCAGTTCTTC. Protein product: CASSQRASGRASYNEQFF.

The chain links TRBV29-1 to TRBJ2-1; 8 bases agree with TRBD1. The CDR3 is made up of 14 amino acids. After removal of 6 bases from V and 6 bases from J, the junction contained 10 bases not matched to a gene. Germline V gene data show CDR1 as SQVTM and CDR2 as ANQGSEA. The CDR3 here is CSVERGQEPNEQFF. Written as DNA, the CDR3 is TGCAGCGTGGAAAGGGGACAGGAACCCAATGAGCAGTTCTTC.

J is TRBJ2-3 and V is TRBV27, with D possibly matching TRBD2 (5 bases). V lost 0 bases and J 2 bases, leaving 9 bases between the germline ends. Germline-derived CDR1 and CDR2 are MNHEY and SMNVEV (reference sequence). The CDR3 consists of 15 residues. CDR3 nucleotides: TGTGCCAGCAGTTTATCCCCGGGGAACACAGATACGCAGTATTTT. It encodes CASSLSPGNTDTQYF.

The chain uses TRBV27 and TRBJ1-4; D perhaps matches TRBD1 (6 bases). The CDR3 contains 15 residues. V was pared by 10 bases and J by 5 bases, with 20 bases between. Germline lookup yields CDR1 MNHEY and CDR2 SMNVEV (reference sequence). This CDR3 is CATKRGGGGNEKLFF. CDR3 bases: TGTGCCACCAAAAGGGGAGGGGGTGGGAATGAAAAACTGTTTTTT. The complete variable domain, with remaining parts taken from reference TRBV27 and TRBJ1-4, reads EAQVTQNPRYLITVTGKKLTVTCSQNMNHEYMSWYRQDPGLGLRQIYYSMNVEVTDKGDVPEGYKVSRKEKRNFPLILESPSPNQTSLYFCATKRGGGGNEKLFFGSGTQLSVL.

The chain combines TRBV2 with TRBJ2-7; D is undetermined. The CDR3 sequence is 14 residues long. Germline values: CDR1 SNHLY, CDR2 FYNNEI. Deletions cut 3 bases from V and 5 bases from J, with 14 bases between. This CDR3 reads CASSDLGYQDEQYF. For the CDR3, the DNA is TGTGCCAGCAGTGACCTGGGCTATCAGGACGAGCAGTACTTC.

The CDR3 coding sequence is TGTGCCAGCAGCCCCTGGGGACAGGTCGGTCAGCCCCAGCATTTT. Its protein is CASSPWGQVGQPQHF. The chain links TRBV9 to TRBJ1-5; 8 bases line up with TRBD1. CDR1 is SGDLS and CDR2 is YYNGEE in the germline V gene. The J segment lost 6 bases and the V segment lost 4 bases, leaving 9 bases of the junction unmatched. The CDR3 is 15 residues long.

V and J are TRBV19 and TRBJ2-1; 10 bases align to TRBD2. CDR1 and CDR2 (germline): LNHDA, SQIVND (reference sequence). The V gene end was trimmed by 0 bases and the J gene end by 3 bases; junction bases not matched to a gene: 5. CDR3 length equals 17 residues. The CDR3: CASSIDLAGAYYNEQFF. Written as DNA, the CDR3 is TGTGCCAGTAGTATAGATCTAGCGGGAGCTTACTACAATGAGCAGTTCTTC.

The V and J genes are TRBV5-4 and TRBJ2-1; D uncertain. V dropped 1 base and J dropped 8 bases, with 13 bases sitting between them. The germline gives CDR1 SGHNT, CDR2 YYREEE (reference sequence). The CDR3 runs 14 residues. As DNA, the CDR3 is TGTGCCAGCAGCTTGTTCGGCCCTGGGGATGAGCAGTTCTTC. Its translation is CASSLFGPGDEQFF.

V and J are TRBV11-2 and TRBJ2-5; no definite D call. The V gene's germline CDR1 is SGHAT and CDR2 FQNNGV. V shed 5 bases and J shed 5 bases, with 6 bases lying between them. CDR3 size: 11 residues. CDR3 loop: CASSPGETQYF. DNA of the CDR3: TGTGCCAGCAGCCCTGGTGAGACCCAGTACTTC.

This sequence joins TRBV28 and TRBJ1-5; D gene uncertain. Trimming pared 8 bases from V and 5 bases from J, leaving 4 bases between. The CDR3 runs 10 residues. Looked up from germline, CDR1 is MDHEN and CDR2 is SYDVKM. DNA for the CDR3: TGTGCCAGCGGGTATCAGCCCCAGCATTTT. It encodes CASGYQPQHF.

The rearrangement uses TRBV9 and TRBJ1-2; TRBD1 might be the D (6 bases). The CDR3 is made up of 15 amino acids. The V end was cut by 3 bases, the J end by 6 bases, with 18 bases between. Germline V gene data show CDR1 as SGDLS and CDR2 as YYNGEE. DNA of the CDR3: TGTGCCAGCAGCGGGCCCGACAGGAAGTGGGATGGCTACACCTTC. Translation: CASSGPDRKWDGYTF.

The chain has TRBV11-2 and TRBJ1-4, with D tentatively TRBD1 (6 bases). CDR1 and CDR2 from the germline V gene are SGHAT and FQNNGV. V dropped 1 base and J dropped 0 bases, with 9 bases sitting between them. The CDR3 spans 16 residues. The CDR3: CASSLGTVATNEKLFF. The CDR3 DNA follows: TGTGCCAGCAGCTTAGGGACAGTTGCAACTAATGAAAAACTGTTTTTT.